This TCR beta chain is drawn from a study of OX40 agonist ivuxolimab in advanced cancers. For the wider study: Ivuxolimab was a fully human IgG2 agonistic monoclonal antibody targeting the costimulatory receptor OX40 (CD134). The dose-escalation cohort was around 83% male with a mean age of roughly 60 years, ranging from roughly 23 to 80. Of the roughly 52 dose-escalation patients, hepatocellular carcinoma was present in about 20, melanoma in about 15, renal cell carcinoma in 9 and head and neck cancer in 9. Prior anti-PD-1, anti-PD-L1 or anti-CTLA-4 therapy was permitted, and checkpoint inhibitors had been received by roughly 42% of dose-escalation patients. The paper reports the monotherapy dose-escalation portion (N of about 54 patients) of the phase I ivuxolimab trial. The purpose of peripheral TCRbeta sequencing was to test whether ivuxolimab changed TCR sequence diversity and led to clonal T-cell expansion. Three dose-escalation patients achieved partial responses, one with hepatocellular carcinoma and two with cutaneous melanoma. Intravenous ivuxolimab was administered to patients every 2 weeks at six dose levels: 0.01, 0.1, 0.3, 1.5, 3 and 10 mg/kg.

Between the V and J ends, shortened by 1 base and 4 bases respectively, the junction contains 7 bases. The CDR3 holds 13 amino acids from the cysteine to the phenylalanine. The DNA shown is the 39-base CDR3, in frame from base 1. The germline V gene encodes CDR1 SGHTA and CDR2 FQGNSA. Broad study findings and their caveats: Clonal expansion of both CD4+ and CD8+ blood T cells was observed from baseline to week 6 at doses 0.1 to 3.0 mg/kg. Low levels of normalized T-cell clonal expansion were also seen in some patients who did not respond. After ivuxolimab, expanded clones were on average more numerous among CD8+ T cells than among CD4+ T cells. In the 0.1-3.0 mg/kg groups, partial responders had among the lowest normalized peripheral clonal expansion, particularly in CD8+ T cells. Antigen specificity was not determined for the clonally expanded peripheral T cells.

The trial excluded patients who had a history of autoimmune disease or who were on systemic immunosuppression. Peripheral blood for TCR sequencing was collected from all dose cohorts at baseline, on cycle 4 day 1, and on cycle 7 day 1. The samples were taken from a phase I, first-in-human, multicenter, open-label dose-escalation trial of ivuxolimab. Adults with locally advanced or metastatic head and neck squamous cell, hepatocellular, melanoma or renal cell carcinoma were enrolled in the trial. Before TCR sequencing, CD4+ T cells and CD8+ T cells from peripheral blood were sorted into separate populations. On this clone: The antigen this receptor binds is unknown. No base quality values were provided; no much bigger clone lies one nucleotide off.

Genomic DNA was isolated from the sorted cells so that the TCRbeta CDR3 region could be sequenced. The immunoSEQ Assay was used to sequence the TCRbeta CDR3 regions. TCRdb's version of the immuneACCESS table is confined to in-frame rearrangements and falls short of the full clone set. An unresolved V gene accounts for under half of the shortfall where checked; the remainder is of unknown origin. This sample comprises fewer than 85,000 clones, 80% to 95% of them detected only once. Together, the top ten hold approximately 0.43% of the sample. The TCR sequence derives from an adult with an advanced solid tumor such as melanoma, head and neck, liver or kidney cancer. Source: CD4+ or CD8+ T cells sorted from blood, taken in a trial of the OX40 agonist ivuxolimab. Recombination linked TRBV7-2 to TRBJ1-1; no D gene call is confident. CDR3 loop: CASSLVESTEAFF. The DNA sequence follows: TGTGCCAGCAGCTTAGTGGAAAGCACTGAAGCTTTCTTT.